The 21 T cell receptor beta chains below were found in one sample sequenced in a study of blood T cells in healthy people across ages. Sample-barcoded 5' priming and a J-beta primer mix drove a second PCR of 7 to 11 cycles. One entry per CDR3 protein results from TCRdb running MiXCR on the 5' RACE reads. The sample carries 1.2 million to 1.5 million distinct CDR3 sequences, 45% to 70% recorded once. Sequencing was performed on blood. The source is a man between 18 and 29 years old in good health.

The chain's CDR3 is CASSQELAGVHEQFF. The DNA of the CDR3 is TGTGCCAGCAGCCAGGAACTAGCGGGAGTGCATGAGCAGTTCTTC. The chain recombines TRBV4-2 with TRBJ2-1, with 11 bases identical to TRBD2. The V gene's germline CDR1 is LGHNA and CDR2 YNFKEQ. The J segment lost 8 bases and the V segment lost 3 bases, leaving 6 bases of the junction unmatched. This CDR3 has 15 residues.

The genes are TRBV3-1 and TRBJ2-1; D gene uncertain. The CDR3 extends over 14 amino acids. Germline values: CDR1 LGHDT, CDR2 YNNKEL (reference sequence). The V and J ends lost 0 bases and 8 bases respectively, with 11 bases between them. CDR3 region: CASSQDRAGHEQFF. CDR3 bases: TGTGCCAGCAGCCAAGATAGGGCAGGACATGAGCAGTTCTTC.

The chain links TRBV2 to TRBJ2-1; a possible D gene is TRBD1 (5 bases). CDR3 length: 13 amino acids. Germline-derived CDR1 and CDR2 are SNHLY and FYNNEI. V was trimmed by 5 bases and J by 5 bases, leaving 10 bases between them. The CDR3 loop reads CASSPTVNNEQFF. The CDR3 nucleotides are TGTGCCAGCAGTCCGACAGTGAACAATGAGCAGTTCTTC. Using reference TRBV2 and TRBJ2-1 for the parts outside the CDR3, the full variable domain is EPEVTQTPSHQVTQMGQEVILRCVPISNHLYFYWYRQILGQKVEFLVSFYNNEISEKSEIFDDQFSVERPDGSNFTLKIRSTKLEDSAMYFCASSPTVNNEQFFGPGTRLTVL.

A remark on this clonotype: Germline is not matched at one junction end, which may reflect a read error. The rearrangement uses TRBV6-1 and TRBJ2-5; D is ambiguous. Looked up from germline, CDR1 is MNHNS and CDR2 is SASEGT. The CDR3 has 16 amino acids. The DNA of the CDR3 is TGTACCAGCAGTGAAGGTGCAGGTTGGCACCAAGAGACCCAGTACTTC. Translation gives CTSSEGAGWHQETQYF.

This clonotype came up once. CDR3 sequence: CASSQDPIGTDEAFF. In DNA, the CDR3 is TGTGCCAGCAGCCAAGATCCCATAGGGACTGATGAAGCTTTCTTT. V usage is TRBV3-1 and J usage is TRBJ1-1, with D possibly being TRBD1 (5 bases). The CDR3 loop spans 15 amino acids. In germline, CDR1 is LGHDT, CDR2 YNNKEL (reference sequence). With 0 bases removed from V and 7 bases from J, the gap between germline ends came to 15 bases.

The chain joins TRBV20-1 to TRBJ1-6; D remains ambiguous. Per the germline V gene, CDR1 is DFQATT and CDR2 is SNEGSKA (reference sequence). Trimming shortened V by 3 bases and J by 7 bases, and 7 bases separated the two germline ends. The length of the CDR3 is 12 residues. CDR3: CSASGGNSPLHF. CDR3 nucleotide sequence: TGCAGTGCTAGTGGTGGAAATTCACCCCTCCACTTT.

The chain employs TRBV20-1 and TRBJ2-3; 7 bases line up with TRBD1. This CDR3 is 15 amino acids long. The trim removed 5 bases at V and 2 bases at J, leaving 10 bases unmatched. Per germline, CDR1 DFQATT and CDR2 SNEGSKA (reference sequence). The CDR3 protein is CSASPPGQNTDTQYF. CDR3 in DNA: TGCAGTGCTTCCCCTCCGGGACAGAACACAGATACGCAGTATTTT.

The chain uses TRBV13 and TRBJ2-6; 8 bases align to TRBD1. Losses at the gene ends were 3 bases for V and 0 bases for J; bases not matched to a gene: 4. The CDR3 is 17 amino acids. Looked up from germline, CDR1 is PRHDT and CDR2 is FYEKMQ (reference sequence). This CDR3 reads CASSFAGGVSGANVLTF. The DNA for the CDR3 is TGTGCCAGCAGCTTCGCAGGGGGCGTCTCTGGGGCCAACGTCCTGACTTTC.

The rearrangement uses TRBV9 and TRBJ2-4; possibly TRBD2 for D (5 bases). Near its end, the DNA agrees better with TRBJ2-7, so the J call may be wrong. The CDR3 runs 15 residues. Germline V CDR1 and CDR2: SGDLS, YYNGEE. This chain's CDR3 is CASSPHKGGGYEQYF. As DNA, the CDR3 is TGTGCCAGCAGCCCCCATAAGGGTGGAGGCTACGAGCAGTACTTC.

The V and J genes are TRBV2 and TRBJ2-5; the match to TRBD2 covers 7 bases. Germline CDR1 is SNHLY and CDR2 is FYNNEI. The CDR3 is made up of 16 amino acids. The J segment lost 11 bases and the V segment lost 4 bases, leaving 19 bases of the junction unmatched. Written as DNA, the CDR3 is TGTGCCAGCAGTGGGGTTGAGGGAGGGGAATACAATGAGCAGTACTTC. Residues: CASSGVEGGEYNEQYF.

This clonotype was detected only once. The gene calls are TRBV15 and TRBJ2-7, with D possibly being TRBD2 (6 bases). Trimming removed 2 bases at V and 6 bases at J, with 11 bases between. This CDR3 has 13 amino acids. Germline CDR1 is LNHNV and CDR2 is YYDKDF (reference sequence). CDR3 coding DNA: TGTGCCACCAGCAGATCCGGGACTCTCGAGCAGTACTTC. Its translation: CATSRSGTLEQYF.

This chain uses TRBV27 with TRBJ1-1; no clear D. The CDR3 length is 17 residues. Trimming removed 4 bases from V and 1 base from J, with 19 bases in between. CDR1 MNHEY and CDR2 SMNVEV come from the germline V gene (reference sequence). DNA for the CDR3: TGTGCCAGCAGTTCTAAGGTGGTTATGAACCCGAACACTGAAGCTTTCTTT. Its protein product is CASSSKVVMNPNTEAFF.

The chain combines TRBV29-1 with TRBJ2-1, with 11 nucleotides matching TRBD2. This CDR3 is built from 14 residues. The V gene's germline CDR1 is SQVTM and CDR2 ANQGSEA. After removal of 6 bases from V and 6 bases from J, the junction contained 7 bases not matched to a gene. The CDR3 sequence is CSVTGLAESNEQFF. The CDR3 DNA follows: TGCAGCGTGACGGGACTAGCGGAGTCCAATGAGCAGTTCTTC.

This chain joins TRBV4-2 and TRBJ1-1; 10 bases are shared with TRBD1. The CDR3 runs 16 residues. V was clipped by 4 bases and J by 3 bases; unmatched bases: 8. Looked up from germline, CDR1 is LGHNA and CDR2 is YNFKEQ. The CDR3, as DNA: TGTGCCAGCAGCCGCTTGACAGGGGGCTTGGACACTGAAGCTTTCTTT. It encodes CASSRLTGGLDTEAFF.

The genes are TRBV28 and TRBJ1-2, with D unclear. CDR3 length: 12 residues. Trimming took 7 bases from V and 5 from J, leaving 11 bases between them. Germline V CDR1 and CDR2: MDHEN, SYDVKM. In DNA, the CDR3 is TGTGCCAGCAAACCGGGAAATTATGGCTACACCTTC. This gives the protein CASKPGNYGYTF.

V usage is TRBV5-1 and J usage is TRBJ2-7; D gene ambiguous. This CDR3 region has 15 residues. Trimming took 0 bases from V and 2 from J, leaving 12 bases between them. Germline CDR1 is SGHRS and CDR2 is YFSETQ. CDR3 in amino acids: CASSLEGRPTYEQYF. The CDR3 DNA sequence: TGCGCCAGCAGCTTGGAAGGCAGACCGACCTACGAGCAGTACTTC. Filled out from reference TRBV5-1 and TRBJ2-7, the complete variable domain reads KAGVTQTPRYLIKTRGQQVTLSCSPISGHRSVSWYQQTPGQGLQFLFEYFSETQRNKGNFPGRFSGRQFSNSRSEMNVSTLELGDSALYLCASSLEGRPTYEQYFGPGTRLTVT.

The rearrangement uses TRBV28 and TRBJ2-5, with D perhaps assigned TRBD1 or TRBD2 (5 bases each). The better agreement between TRBJ2-7 and the DNA end casts doubt on the J call. This CDR3 is 15 amino acids long. CDR1 is MDHEN, CDR2 SYDVKM, per germline. DNA for the CDR3: TGTGCCAGCAGTTTATCGGGGCAGTGGATAGGCGAGCAGTACTTC. Translation gives CASSLSGQWIGEQYF.

This clonotype was observed a single time. The chain joins TRBV19 to TRBJ2-1; possible D gene TRBD2, 6 bases. The V and J ends lost 8 bases and 5 bases respectively, with 10 bases between them. In germline, CDR1 is LNHDA, CDR2 SQIVND (reference sequence). This CDR3 is 12 amino acids long. In DNA form, the CDR3 reads TGTGCCAGTGCCGGAGGGGACAATGAGCAGTTCTTC. It codes for CASAGGDNEQFF.

The chain joins TRBV25-1 to TRBJ2-7; D is uncertain. The end of the DNA aligns better with TRBJ2-5, so the J call may be wrong. CDR3 length: 13 amino acids. Germline CDR1 MGHDK, CDR2 SYGVNS. The CDR3 spells CASSLSTDQTQYF. As DNA, the CDR3 is TGTGCCAGCAGTCTTTCAACAGACCAGACCCAGTACTTC.

V usage is TRBV6-6 and J usage is TRBJ2-7; the match to TRBD1 covers 9 bases. V shed 6 bases and J 6 bases; nucleotides not matched to a gene: 9. Germline CDR1 and CDR2: MNHNY and SVGAGI (reference sequence). This CDR3 contains 14 residues. For the CDR3, the DNA is TGTGCCAGCAGCCAAAGGGACAGGGTAGGCGAGCAGTACTTC. This sequence encodes CASSQRDRVGEQYF.

The V gene is TRBV28, the J gene TRBJ2-5, with D hard to call. Trimming took 3 bases from V and 1 from J, leaving 12 bases between them. The CDR3 spans 15 residues. The V gene's germline CDR1 is MDHEN and CDR2 SYDVKM. Here the CDR3 reads CASSLADGFQETQYF. CDR3 bases: TGTGCCAGCAGTTTGGCTGATGGGTTCCAAGAGACCCAGTACTTC. Using reference TRBV28 and TRBJ2-5 for the parts outside the CDR3, the full variable domain is DVKVTQSSRYLVKRTGEKVFLECVQDMDHENMFWYRQDPGLGLRLIYFSYDVKMKEKGDIPEGYSVSREKKERFSLILESASTNQTSMYLCASSLADGFQETQYFGPGTRLLVL.